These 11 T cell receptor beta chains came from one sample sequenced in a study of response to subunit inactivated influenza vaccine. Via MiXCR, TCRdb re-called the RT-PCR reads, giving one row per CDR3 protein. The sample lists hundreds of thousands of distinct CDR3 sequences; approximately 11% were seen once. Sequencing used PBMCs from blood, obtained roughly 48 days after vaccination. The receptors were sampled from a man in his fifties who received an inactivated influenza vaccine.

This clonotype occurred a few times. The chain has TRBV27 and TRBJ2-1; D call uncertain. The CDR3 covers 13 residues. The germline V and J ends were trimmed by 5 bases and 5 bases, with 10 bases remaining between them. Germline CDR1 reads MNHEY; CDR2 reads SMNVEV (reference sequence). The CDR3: CASSPLRHNEQFF. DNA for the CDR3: TGTGCCAGCAGTCCGCTTAGGCACAATGAGCAGTTCTTC.

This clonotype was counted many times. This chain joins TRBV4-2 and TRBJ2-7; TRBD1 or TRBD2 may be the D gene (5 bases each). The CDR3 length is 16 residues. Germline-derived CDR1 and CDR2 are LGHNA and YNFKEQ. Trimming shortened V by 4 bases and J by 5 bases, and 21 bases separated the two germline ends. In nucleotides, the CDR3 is TGTGCCAGCAGCCGAGGGGAGAAACCACAGGTTGACGAGCAGTACTTC. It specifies CASSRGEKPQVDEQYF.

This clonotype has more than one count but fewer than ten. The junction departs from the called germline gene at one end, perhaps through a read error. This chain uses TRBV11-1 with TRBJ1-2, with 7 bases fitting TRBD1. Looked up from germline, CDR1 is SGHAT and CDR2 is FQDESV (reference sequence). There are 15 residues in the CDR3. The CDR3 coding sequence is TGTGCCAGCAGCCCGCGACAGGGAACAAACTTTGGCTACACCTTC. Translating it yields CASSPRQGTNFGYTF.

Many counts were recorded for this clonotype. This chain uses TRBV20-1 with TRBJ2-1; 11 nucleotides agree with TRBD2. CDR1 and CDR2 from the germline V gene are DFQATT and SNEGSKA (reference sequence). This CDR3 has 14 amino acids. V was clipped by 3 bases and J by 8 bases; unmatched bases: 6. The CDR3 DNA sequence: TGCAGTGCTAGTGGGACTAGCGGTTTTGATGAGCAGTTCTTC. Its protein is CSASGTSGFDEQFF.

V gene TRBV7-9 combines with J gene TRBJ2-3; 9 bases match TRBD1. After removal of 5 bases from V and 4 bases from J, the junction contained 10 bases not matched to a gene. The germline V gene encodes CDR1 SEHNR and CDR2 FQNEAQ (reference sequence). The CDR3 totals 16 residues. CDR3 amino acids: CASSRRRDRDADTQYF. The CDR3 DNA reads TGTGCCAGCAGCCGTCGCCGGGACAGGGACGCAGATACGCAGTATTTT.

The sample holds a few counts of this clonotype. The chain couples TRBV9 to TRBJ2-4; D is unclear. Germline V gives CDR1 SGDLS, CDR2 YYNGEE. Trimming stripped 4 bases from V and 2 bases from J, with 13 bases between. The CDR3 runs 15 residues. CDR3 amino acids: CASSQEPRPKNIQYF. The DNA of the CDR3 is TGTGCCAGCAGCCAAGAACCGCGGCCCAAAAACATTCAGTACTTC.

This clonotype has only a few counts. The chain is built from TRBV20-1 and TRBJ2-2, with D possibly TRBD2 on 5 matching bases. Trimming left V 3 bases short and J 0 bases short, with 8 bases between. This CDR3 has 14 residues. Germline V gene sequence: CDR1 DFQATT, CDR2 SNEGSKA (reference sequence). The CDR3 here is CSASGVTNTGELFF. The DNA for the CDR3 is TGCAGTGCTAGCGGGGTTACGAACACCGGGGAGCTGTTTTTT.

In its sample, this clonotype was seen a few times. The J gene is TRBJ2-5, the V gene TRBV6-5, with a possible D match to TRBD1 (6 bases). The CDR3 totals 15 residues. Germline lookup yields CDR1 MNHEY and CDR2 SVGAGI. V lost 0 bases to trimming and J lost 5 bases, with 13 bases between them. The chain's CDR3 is CASSYSAGAGETQYF. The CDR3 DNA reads TGTGCCAGCAGTTACTCAGCAGGGGCAGGGGAGACCCAGTACTTC.

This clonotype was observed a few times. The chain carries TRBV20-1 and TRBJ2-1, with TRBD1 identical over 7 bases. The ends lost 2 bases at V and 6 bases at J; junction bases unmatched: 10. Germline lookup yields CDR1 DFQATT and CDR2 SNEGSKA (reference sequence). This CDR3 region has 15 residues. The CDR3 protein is CSARYQGDKINEQFF. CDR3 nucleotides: TGCAGTGCTAGATATCAGGGGGACAAGATCAATGAGCAGTTCTTC.

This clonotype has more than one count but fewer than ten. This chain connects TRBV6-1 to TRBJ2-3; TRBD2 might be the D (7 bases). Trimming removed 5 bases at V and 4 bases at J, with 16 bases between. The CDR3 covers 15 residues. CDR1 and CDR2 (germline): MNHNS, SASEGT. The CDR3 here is CASSKGGGRADTQYF. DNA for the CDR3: TGTGCCAGCAGTAAAGGGGGGGGGCGGGCAGATACGCAGTATTTT.

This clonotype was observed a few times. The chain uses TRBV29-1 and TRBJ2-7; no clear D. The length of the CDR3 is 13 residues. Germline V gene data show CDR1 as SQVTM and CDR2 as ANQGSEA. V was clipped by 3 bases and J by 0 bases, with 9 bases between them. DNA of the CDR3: TGCAGCGTTGATAAGGCTAGCTCCTACGAGCAGTACTTC. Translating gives CSVDKASSYEQYF.